Described below is a single T cell receptor (beta chain) sequence and its context. What it recognizes is unknown. This sample is part of a study of cytomegalovirus exposure and HLA in healthy donors. General study points: Most TCR sequences showed up rarely, but some public TCRs showed up in many donors. As immune exposure information, only CMV serostatus was available. In presence/absence analyses, roughly uniform sequencing depth across donors was assumed. In the analysis, some V segments, TRBV6-2 and TRBV6-3 included, were excluded as indistinguishable.

The PCR was carried out with 60 Vbeta primers and 13 Jbeta primers. Method: immunoSEQ multiplex PCR; TCRdb's copy keeps in-frame clones and lacks some. The table includes roughly 150,000 clones, around three quarters detected once. Germline V CDR1 and CDR2: SGHRS, YFSETQ. V was cut by 4 bases and J by 5 bases, with 14 bases left in between. This CDR3 has 14 amino acids. Sequencing was done on a sample of PBMCs. The TCR comes from a middle-aged woman in good health and CMV-seropositive. The chain joins TRBV5-1 to TRBJ2-3; possibly TRBD2 for D (6 bases). The CDR3 is CASSRNQEGDTQYF. In DNA, the CDR3 is TGCGCCAGCAGCCGCAACCAGGAGGGAGATACGCAGTATTTT.